This passage covers 29 T cell receptor beta chains from one sample sequenced in a study of post-analysis software for immune sequencing data. Study-level points and caveats: Four to six TRBV segments appeared more often in patients than in controls, and TRBV5-6, TRBV5-1 and TRBV20-1 were among these.

Presence of unique molecular identifiers characterized the TCR beta cDNA libraries. TCRdb reprocessed the PCR reads via MiXCR and lists one record per CDR3 protein. The sample holds about 560,000 distinct CDR3 sequences, 40% to 50% seen once. Their antigens are not known. Sequencing used blood. The origin of the receptors is a girl aged 10 to 17 with multiple sclerosis.

Remarks on this clonotype: A read error may produce the germline difference seen at one junction end. The V and J genes are TRBV6-1 and TRBJ2-3; tentatively, D is TRBD2 (7 bases). Germline V CDR1 and CDR2: MNHNS, SASEGT. The CDR3 is made up of 14 amino acids. CDR3 DNA: TGTGCCAGCGGCCGTGGCGGGGGCACAGACACGCAGTATTTT. This sequence encodes CASGRGGGTDTQYF.

CDR3 loop: CASSFSGDSYNEQFF. The DNA for the CDR3 is TGCGCCAGCAGCTTTAGCGGGGACTCCTACAATGAGCAGTTCTTC. V usage is TRBV5-1 and J usage is TRBJ2-1, with TRBD2 identical over 8 bases. The junction had 1 base not matched to a gene; V was cut back by 2 bases and J by 0 bases. The germline CDR1 and CDR2 sequences are SGHRS and YFSETQ. The CDR3 has 15 amino acids. The full variable domain, rest sourced from reference TRBV5-1 and TRBJ2-1, is KAGVTQTPRYLIKTRGQQVTLSCSPISGHRSVSWYQQTPGQGLQFLFEYFSETQRNKGNFPGRFSGRQFSNSRSEMNVSTLELGDSALYLCASSFSGDSYNEQFFGPGTRLTVL.

This chain connects TRBV20-1 to TRBJ2-5; 12 bases line up with TRBD2. This CDR3 comprises 15 residues. From germline, CDR1 is DFQATT and CDR2 SNEGSKA (reference sequence). Trimming removed 2 bases from V and 2 bases from J; junction bases left unmatched: 3. CDR3 residues: CSARRGLAGQETQYF. DNA of the CDR3: TGCAGTGCTAGACGCGGACTAGCGGGACAAGAGACCCAGTACTTC.

V is TRBV29-1 and J is TRBJ1-2; D unresolved. CDR3 length: 12 residues. V was cut by 3 bases and J by 5 bases, with 10 bases left in between. Per the germline V gene, CDR1 is SQVTM and CDR2 is ANQGSEA. The CDR3 region is CSVDRDPYGYTF. The CDR3 coding sequence is TGCAGCGTTGACCGTGATCCTTATGGCTACACCTTC.

The chain has TRBV12-3 or TRBV12-4 and TRBJ2-3; TRBD2 agrees at 7 bases. This CDR3 region has 15 residues. The V segment lost 3 bases and the J segment 11 bases; nucleotides outside the gene matches: 14. The CDR3 DNA follows: TGTGCCAGCAGTTTGGGCGGGAGAGGAACAGATGTGCAGTATTTT. It yields the protein CASSLGGRGTDVQYF.

There are a few counts of this clonotype. The chain is built from TRBV20-1 and TRBJ2-5; 14 bases are shared with TRBD2. The CDR3 is 16 residues long. Germline V gene sequence: CDR1 DFQATT, CDR2 SNEGSKA (reference sequence). V was clipped by 6 bases and J by 5 bases; unmatched bases: 11. DNA of the CDR3: TGCAGTGCGACCGGGACTAGCGGGAGTTGGGGGGAGACCCAGTACTTC. This codes for CSATGTSGSWGETQYF.

The J gene is TRBJ2-3, the V gene TRBV21-1. TRBV21-1 is a documented pseudogene. This CDR3 comprises 12 residues. The CDR3 is CASSKHADTQYF. CDR3 DNA sequence: TGTGCCAGCAGCAAACACGCAGATACGCAGTATTTT.

The V gene is TRBV20-1, the J gene TRBJ2-7; no clear D. V lost 3 bases, J lost 0 bases, and 18 bases lay in between. Germline CDR1 and CDR2: DFQATT and SNEGSKA (reference sequence). The CDR3 has 16 residues. The CDR3 nucleotides are TGCAGTGCTAGGCAGTCCGGGCGCAGGAGCTCCTACGAGCAGTACTTC. Residues: CSARQSGRRSSYEQYF.

This clonotype was counted between two and nine times. The chain uses TRBV5-1 and TRBJ2-1; 8 bases are a match to TRBD2. V trimming: 10 bases; J trimming: 4 bases; junction bases outside the gene matches: 10. Germline V gene data show CDR1 as SGHRS and CDR2 as YFSETQ. The CDR3 runs to 14 residues. The CDR3 nucleotides read TGCGCCTCTCGTGACAGCGGGGGTTACAATGAGCAGTTCTTC. Encoded protein: CASRDSGGYNEQFF.

CDR3 loop: CASSLDFAQTSPLHF. The DNA of the CDR3 is TGTGCCAGCAGCTTGGACTTCGCTCAGACTTCACCCCTCCACTTT. The chain has TRBV5-4 and TRBJ1-6; no firm D call. The V and J ends lost 0 bases and 9 bases respectively, with 13 bases between them. The CDR3 sequence is 15 residues long. CDR1 is SGHNT, CDR2 YYREEE, per germline (reference sequence).

CDR3 nucleotides: TGCGCCAATGGACCTTATGGCTACACCTTC. Translating gives CANGPYGYTF. This rearrangement joins TRBV10-1 to TRBJ1-2; D call uncertain. V lost 10 bases and J 5 bases, leaving 8 bases between the germline ends. The length of the CDR3 is 10 residues. Per germline, CDR1 WNHNN and CDR2 SYGVQD (reference sequence).

The V gene is TRBV10-3, the J gene TRBJ2-4, with D possibly matching TRBD2 (6 bases). The last part of the DNA fits TRBJ2-7 better; the J call may be wrong. From germline, CDR1 is ENHRY and CDR2 SYGVKD. CDR3 length: 14 residues. CDR3 protein: CATSPGTGVYEQYF. The CDR3 bases are TGTGCCACCAGCCCAGGGACTGGGGTTTACGAGCAGTACTTC.

The chain is built from TRBV7-2 and TRBJ2-1; D gene unclear. Trimming took off 1 base at V and 0 bases at J, with 13 bases between the two ends. The length of the CDR3 is 17 residues. Germline CDR1 is SGHTA and CDR2 is FQGNSA. The CDR3 bases are TGTGCCAGCAGCTTAGGCCCTGTTAGAACCTCCTACAATGAGCAGTTCTTC. Translating gives CASSLGPVRTSYNEQFF.

This chain connects TRBV12-3 or TRBV12-4 to TRBJ2-5; 8 bases agree with TRBD1. The CDR3 totals 14 residues. V shed 6 bases and J 5 bases; nucleotides not matched to a gene: 8. CDR3 region: CASSPTRGQETQYF. Here the CDR3 DNA reads TGTGCCAGCAGCCCAACCAGGGGGCAGGAGACCCAGTACTTC.

This chain connects TRBV12-3 or TRBV12-4 to TRBJ2-6; D gene unclear. V lost 1 base and J lost 0, with 7 bases in between. CDR3 length: 16 residues. The CDR3 here is CASSLGRLSGANVLTF. As DNA, the CDR3 is TGTGCCAGCAGTTTAGGGCGTCTCTCTGGGGCCAACGTCCTGACTTTC.

This clonotype was recorded a few times. This chain joins TRBV12-3 or TRBV12-4 and TRBJ1-2, with a weak D call TRBD1 (5 bases). There are 14 residues in the CDR3. The V and J ends lost 8 bases and 4 bases respectively, with 17 bases between them. The DNA of the CDR3 is TGTGCCAGCCGCCCTGGGGGAGGCGGCTATGGCTACACCTTC. It specifies CASRPGGGGYGYTF.

This chain links TRBV12-3 or TRBV12-4 with TRBJ2-3; D remains ambiguous. CDR3 length: 13 residues. V gave up 2 bases and J gave up 4 bases, with 7 bases separating them. CDR3 nucleotides: TGTGCCAGCAGTTTAAATGGGGCAGATACGCAGTATTTT. Translated: CASSLNGADTQYF.

The CDR3 nucleotides read TGTGCCAGCAGGGACGGTAGCAATCAGCCCCAGCATTTT. It yields the protein CASRDGSNQPQHF. The chain carries TRBV6-4 and TRBJ1-5; no definite D call. The germline gives CDR1 MRHNA, CDR2 SNTAGT. Deletions cut 6 bases from V and 0 bases from J, with 6 bases between. The CDR3 has 13 amino acids.

V and J are TRBV7-8 and TRBJ2-4; D gene ambiguous. Trimming took off 1 base at V and 0 bases at J, with 10 bases between the two ends. The CDR3 extends over 16 amino acids. Germline CDR1 is SGHVS and CDR2 is FQNEAQ. CDR3 sequence: CASSLVPTIAKNIQYF. Here the CDR3 DNA reads TGTGCCAGCAGCTTAGTCCCCACCATAGCCAAAAACATTCAGTACTTC.

The CDR3 sequence is CSARVMRSYNEQFF. The CDR3 DNA reads as TGCAGTGCTAGAGTTATGAGATCCTACAATGAGCAGTTCTTC. This chain uses TRBV20-1 with TRBJ2-1; D is uncertain. The CDR3 covers 14 residues. In germline, CDR1 is DFQATT, CDR2 SNEGSKA (reference sequence). Between the trimmed V and J ends, which lost 1 base and 1 base, there was a span of 8 bases.

The chain combines TRBV12-3 or TRBV12-4 with TRBJ1-2; the D is unclear. The ends were cut back, 5 bases at V and 7 bases at J, with 17 bases in the middle. The CDR3 consists of 14 residues. The CDR3 sequence is CASSPQARSVGYTF. The CDR3, as DNA: TGTGCCAGCAGTCCCCAAGCTAGATCTGTTGGCTACACCTTC.

The chain has TRBV12-3 or TRBV12-4 and TRBJ1-2, with 9 bases lining up with TRBD1. V gave up 5 bases and J gave up 5 bases; unmatched junction bases: 12. This CDR3 is 16 amino acids long. CDR3 sequence: CASSPRTGVRGYGYTF. The CDR3 bases are TGTGCCAGCAGTCCCCGGACAGGGGTCAGGGGATATGGCTACACCTTC.

CDR3 loop: CSANGLAARSYNEQFF. In DNA form, the CDR3 reads TGCAGTGCTAACGGACTAGCGGCTCGTTCCTACAATGAGCAGTTCTTC. The rearrangement joins TRBV20-1 to TRBJ2-1; 10 nucleotides line up with TRBD2. The CDR3 runs to 16 residues. V dropped 4 bases and J dropped 1; count of bases not matched to a gene: 7. CDR1 DFQATT and CDR2 SNEGSKA come from the germline V gene (reference sequence).

A few counts support this clonotype. The V gene is TRBV20-1, the J gene TRBJ1-2; D is perhaps TRBD1 (5 bases). Per germline, CDR1 DFQATT and CDR2 SNEGSKA (reference sequence). V lost 7 bases, J lost 3 bases, and 15 bases lay in between. There are 13 residues in the CDR3. This CDR3 reads CSVSAAGHYGYTF. CDR3 coding DNA: TGCAGTGTTTCAGCAGCAGGGCACTATGGCTACACCTTC.

The rearrangement uses TRBV4-1 and TRBJ2-1; the D gene is possibly TRBD2 (6 bases). Germline CDR1 is MGHRA and CDR2 is YSYEKL. V shed 4 bases and J shed 9 bases, with 13 bases lying between them. CDR3 length: 13 residues. The CDR3 loop is CASSPAWRGEQFF. CDR3 coding DNA: TGCGCCAGCAGCCCTGCCTGGCGGGGTGAGCAGTTCTTC.

The gene calls are TRBV6-5 and TRBJ2-1; 7 bases map to TRBD1. This CDR3 contains 13 residues. Per the germline V gene, CDR1 is MNHEY and CDR2 is SVGAGI. J gave up 6 bases and V 2 bases, and 1 base lay outside the gene matches. The CDR3 region is CASSYGQVNEQFF. The CDR3 nucleotides are TGTGCCAGCAGTTACGGACAGGTCAATGAGCAGTTCTTC.

The chain has TRBV5-1 and TRBJ2-7; D possibly corresponds to TRBD2 (7 bases). Germline V gene data show CDR1 as SGHRS and CDR2 as YFSETQ. V lost 4 bases and J lost 0, with 14 bases in between. The CDR3 is made up of 15 amino acids. The CDR3 reads CASSRRGGSSYEQYF. CDR3 nucleotides: TGCGCCAGCAGCCGGAGGGGGGGAAGCTCCTACGAGCAGTACTTC. Based on the CDR3 plus reference TRBV5-1 and TRBJ2-7, the full variable domain is KAGVTQTPRYLIKTRGQQVTLSCSPISGHRSVSWYQQTPGQGLQFLFEYFSETQRNKGNFPGRFSGRQFSNSRSEMNVSTLELGDSALYLCASSRRGGSSYEQYFGPGTRLTVT.

The chain uses TRBV6-2 or TRBV6-3 and TRBJ2-3; the D gene could be TRBD1 or TRBD2 (6 bases each). Deletions cut 7 bases from V and 3 bases from J, with 23 bases between. The CDR3 sequence is 17 residues long. Germline lookup yields CDR1 MNHEY and CDR2 SVGEGT. CDR3 residues: CASTLEAAGGGTDTQYF. The CDR3 DNA follows: TGTGCCAGCACCCTCGAGGCGGCAGGAGGGGGGACAGATACGCAGTATTTT.

This clonotype has just a few counts. V is TRBV6-2 or TRBV6-3 and J is TRBJ1-1; D is possibly TRBD1 (5 bases). This CDR3 comprises 14 residues. V was shortened by 6 bases and J by 11 bases, with 22 bases between the two germline ends. The germline gives CDR1 MNHEY, CDR2 SVGEGT. CDR3 coding DNA: TGTGCCAGCAGCCCAAAGAGGACACCCGAATCGGCTTTCTTT. It translates to CASSPKRTPESAFF.